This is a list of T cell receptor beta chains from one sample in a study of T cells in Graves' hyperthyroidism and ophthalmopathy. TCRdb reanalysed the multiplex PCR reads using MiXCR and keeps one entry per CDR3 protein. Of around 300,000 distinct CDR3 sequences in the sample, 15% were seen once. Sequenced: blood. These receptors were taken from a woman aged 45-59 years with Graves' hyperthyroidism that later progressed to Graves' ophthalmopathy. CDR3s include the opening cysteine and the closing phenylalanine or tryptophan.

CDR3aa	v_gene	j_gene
CASTEGRASVQPQHF	TRBV2	TRBJ1-5
CASSWRRSYEQYF	TRBV3-1	TRBJ2-7
CSVNGGANTEAFF	TRBV29-1	TRBJ1-1
CASRQGGTYNEQFF	TRBV5-1	TRBJ2-1
CASSPPWGKNSYEQYF	TRBV18	TRBJ2-7
CSAPRPFGGEQYF	TRBV20-1	TRBJ2-7
CASSPNAMRGTDTQYF	TRBV18	TRBJ2-3
CASTLGQGNTGELFF	TRBV27	TRBJ2-2
CASSISTGELFF	TRBV7-9	TRBJ2-2
CASSSRRTSSYEQYF	TRBV7-9	TRBJ2-7
CSVERRDRGYNEQFF	TRBV29-1	TRBJ2-1
CASSQVYGTATNYGYTF	TRBV4-1	TRBJ1-2
CSARDIRGNQPQHF	TRBV20-1	TRBJ1-5
CASSPRGDRGLLGYTF	TRBV5-6	TRBJ1-2
CASRPGSSGANVLTF	TRBV6-6	TRBJ2-6
CASSFEGSYNEQFF	TRBV27	TRBJ2-1
CASTPGVSGNTIYF	TRBV28	TRBJ1-3
CASSPPGGAAYEQYF	TRBV28	TRBJ2-7
CKHDRGGMNTEAFF	TRBV20-1	TRBJ1-1
CASSPTGTPGDTQYF	TRBV5-1	TRBJ2-3
CASSGLGANNEKLFF	TRBV6-1	TRBJ1-4
CASNRGQSTDTQYF	TRBV5-1	TRBJ2-3
CASRRWGTQYF	TRBV28	TRBJ2-5
CASSLAPGNSNQPQHF	TRBV5-1	TRBJ1-5
CSASPLGAGGGSYGANVLTF	TRBV20-1	TRBJ2-6
CASSPLRLAQDTQYF	TRBV14	TRBJ2-3
CASSLGWAPNTDTQYF	TRBV7-3	TRBJ2-3
CASSQTGFDTEAFF	TRBV18	TRBJ1-1
CASTRRGLEETQYF	TRBV7-6	TRBJ2-5
CASSLRGLSGNTIYF	TRBV28	TRBJ1-3
CASSLEAGSAYEQYF	TRBV5-1	TRBJ2-7
CASSQKQNWNYGYTF	TRBV3-1	TRBJ1-2
CASSHQTTSGSDETQYF	TRBV4-2	TRBJ2-5
CRISGRHYNEQFF	TRBV20-1	TRBJ2-1
CASSSGRGRSNEQFF	TRBV5-1	TRBJ2-1